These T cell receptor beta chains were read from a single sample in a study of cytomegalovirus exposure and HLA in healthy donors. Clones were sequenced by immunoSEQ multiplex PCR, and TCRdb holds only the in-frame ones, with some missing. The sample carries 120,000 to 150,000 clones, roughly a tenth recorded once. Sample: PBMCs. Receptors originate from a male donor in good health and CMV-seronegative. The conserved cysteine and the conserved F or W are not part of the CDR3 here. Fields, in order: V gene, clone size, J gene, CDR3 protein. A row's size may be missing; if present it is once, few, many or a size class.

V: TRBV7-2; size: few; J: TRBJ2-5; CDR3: ASSLTGFETQY
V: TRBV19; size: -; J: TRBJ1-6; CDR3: ASSLTGVSYNSPLH
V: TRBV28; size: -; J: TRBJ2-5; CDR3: ASSPSGQETQY
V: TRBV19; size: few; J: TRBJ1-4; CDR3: ASLKQGTNEKLF
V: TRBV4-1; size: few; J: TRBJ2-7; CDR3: ASSILDHPRYEQY
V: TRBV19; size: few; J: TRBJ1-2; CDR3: AIRSPGTGVGYT
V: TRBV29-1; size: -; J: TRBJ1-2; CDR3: SVESLRYGYT
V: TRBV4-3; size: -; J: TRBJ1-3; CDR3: ASSQDPPGTGNTIY
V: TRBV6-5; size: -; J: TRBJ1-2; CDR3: ASSLRGASGGYT
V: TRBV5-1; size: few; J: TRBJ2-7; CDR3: ASSLEGAGEQY
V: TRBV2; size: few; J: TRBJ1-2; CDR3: ASSDTNYGYT
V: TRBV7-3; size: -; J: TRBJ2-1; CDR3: ASSLGLAGAEQF
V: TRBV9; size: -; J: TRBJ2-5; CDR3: ASSVGASGRGETQY
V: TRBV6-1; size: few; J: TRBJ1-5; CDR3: ASTTGFGNQPQH
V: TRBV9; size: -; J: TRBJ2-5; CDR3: ASSVEGGSIIETQY
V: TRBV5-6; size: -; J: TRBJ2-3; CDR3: ASSLFTGYTDTQY
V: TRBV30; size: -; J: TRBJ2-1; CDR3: AWGGQSSYNEQF
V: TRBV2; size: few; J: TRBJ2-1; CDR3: ASRAGQGAYNEQF
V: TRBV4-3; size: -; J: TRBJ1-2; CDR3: ASSQDPQGPNYGYT
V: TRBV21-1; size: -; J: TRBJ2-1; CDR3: ASSKGLADYNEQF
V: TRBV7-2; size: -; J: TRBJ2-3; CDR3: ASSLLGPSGGIDTQY
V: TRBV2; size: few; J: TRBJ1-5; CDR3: ASSVEGDGNQPQH
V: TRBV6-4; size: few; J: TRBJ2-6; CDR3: ATEHPGLAGAGANVLT
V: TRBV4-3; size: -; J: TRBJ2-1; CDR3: ASSGDREPYNEQF
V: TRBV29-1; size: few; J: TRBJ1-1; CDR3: SVSRQDTEAF
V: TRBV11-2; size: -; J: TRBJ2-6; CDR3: ASSLGHDPFSGANVLT
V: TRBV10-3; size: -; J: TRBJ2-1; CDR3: ATGTSGFNEQF
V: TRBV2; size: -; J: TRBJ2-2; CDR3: ASSEPGNTGELF
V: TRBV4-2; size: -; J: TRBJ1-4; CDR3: ASSQEEGTNEKLF
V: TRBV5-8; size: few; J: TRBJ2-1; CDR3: ASSPTGPGLVVNEQF
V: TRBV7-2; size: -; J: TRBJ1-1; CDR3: ASSLLIQSEAF
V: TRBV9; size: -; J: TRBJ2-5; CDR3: ASSPGPGAQY
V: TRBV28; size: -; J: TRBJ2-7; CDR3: ASSLVGGVYEQY
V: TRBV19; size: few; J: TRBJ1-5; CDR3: ASKGHNQPQH
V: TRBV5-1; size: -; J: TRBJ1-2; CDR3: ASSLDLLTGGDYGYT
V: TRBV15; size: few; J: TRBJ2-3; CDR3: ATSSDGGTSGITDTQY
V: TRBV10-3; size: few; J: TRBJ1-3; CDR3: AISQSQRAGNTIY
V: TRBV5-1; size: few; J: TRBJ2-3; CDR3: ASSRDRVDTQY
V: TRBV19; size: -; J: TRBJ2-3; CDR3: ASRPRLGGTDTQY